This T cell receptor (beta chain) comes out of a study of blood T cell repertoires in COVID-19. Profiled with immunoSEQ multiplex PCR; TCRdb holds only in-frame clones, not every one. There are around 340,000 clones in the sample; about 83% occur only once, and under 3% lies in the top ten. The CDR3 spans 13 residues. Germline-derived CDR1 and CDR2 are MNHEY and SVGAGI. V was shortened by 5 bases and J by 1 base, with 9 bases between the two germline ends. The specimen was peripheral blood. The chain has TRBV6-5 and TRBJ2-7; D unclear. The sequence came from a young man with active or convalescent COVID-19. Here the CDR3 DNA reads TGTGCCAGCAGTAAACCCGGGTCCTACGAGCAGTACTTC. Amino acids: CASSKPGSYEQYF.